This TCR beta chain was obtained from a study of T cell repertoires in cytomegalovirus infection. Study-wide context: A matching HLA type, together with CMV infection, was signaled by public TCR beta signatures.

The table lists this clonotype with many counts. Trimming cost V 3 bases and J 5 bases, with 8 bases left between them. Germline V CDR1 and CDR2: SGHTA, FQGNSA. The CDR3 extends over 12 amino acids. TCRdb ran MiXCR on the reads and lists one entry per CDR3 protein. The data hold roughly 300,000 distinct CDR3 sequences, with 9.5% observed a single time. Input material: PBMCs. The sequence came from a human donor in good health (CMV status not recorded). Some clones in this sample may be carry-over from other donors' samples. The chain combines TRBV7-2 with TRBJ2-7, with D tentatively TRBD1 (5 bases). The CDR3 sequence is CASSFGRDEQYF. DNA for the CDR3: TGTGCCAGCAGCTTCGGCAGGGACGAGCAGTACTTC.